This T cell receptor (beta chain) was retrieved from a study of spatial heterogeneity in lung cancer. Unique molecular identifiers, one per molecule, were present on every TCR cDNA molecule. MiXCR was run by TCRdb on the 5' RACE reads, yielding one entry per CDR3 protein. The table lists roughly 48,000 distinct CDR3 sequences, approximately 5.7% of them singletons, with over 8.5% in the top ten. Whole-study findings and limits: Ubiquitous expanded tumor TCRs surfaced in blood more at resection than they did at follow-up.

Documented time point: sample taken at primary tumor resection. Whole RNA, isolated from tumor, nontumor lung or frozen PBMC, was sequenced without prior sorting. The CDR3 sequence is 14 residues long. V dropped 6 bases and J dropped 4 bases, with 15 bases sitting between them. Germline V gene data show CDR1 as MGHDK and CDR2 as SYGVNS. This clonotype showed up just a few times. The antigen is undetermined. Sequencing used PBMCs, obtained at surgery. V and J are TRBV25-1 and TRBJ1-1; D uncertain. The TCR sequence derives from a male donor with early-stage non-small cell lung cancer. The CDR3 nucleotides are TGTGCCAGCAGGGCGCCAGGACGTATCACTGAAGCTTTCTTT. Its protein product is CASRAPGRITEAFF. The variable domain in full, completed from reference TRBV25-1 and TRBJ1-1, reads EADIYQTPRYLVIGTGKKITLECSQTMGHDKMYWYQQDPGMELHLIHYSYGVNSTEKGDLSSESTVSRIRTEHFPLTLESARPSHTSQYLCASRAPGRITEAFFGQGTRLTVV.